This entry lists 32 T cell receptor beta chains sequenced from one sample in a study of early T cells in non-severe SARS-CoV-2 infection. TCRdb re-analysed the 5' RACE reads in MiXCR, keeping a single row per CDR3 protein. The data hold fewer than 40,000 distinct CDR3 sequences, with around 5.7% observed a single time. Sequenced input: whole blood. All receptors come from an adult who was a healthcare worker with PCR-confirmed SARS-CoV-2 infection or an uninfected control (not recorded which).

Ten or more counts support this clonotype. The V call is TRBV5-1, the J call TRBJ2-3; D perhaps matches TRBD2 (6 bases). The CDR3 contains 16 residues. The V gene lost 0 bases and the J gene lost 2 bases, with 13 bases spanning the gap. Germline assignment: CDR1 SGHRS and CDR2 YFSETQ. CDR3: CASSLGVAETTDTQYF. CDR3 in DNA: TGCGCCAGCAGCTTGGGGGTAGCGGAGACCACAGATACGCAGTATTTT.

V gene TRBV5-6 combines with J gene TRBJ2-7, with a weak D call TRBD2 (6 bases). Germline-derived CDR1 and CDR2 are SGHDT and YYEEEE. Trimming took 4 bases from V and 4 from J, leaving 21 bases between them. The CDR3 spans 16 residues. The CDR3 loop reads CASSTEPGLGPYEQYF. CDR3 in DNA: TGTGCCAGCAGCACCGAACCGGGACTCGGACCGTACGAGCAGTACTTC.

The CDR3 coding sequence is TGTGCCACCAGTGATTTATCCGGGAGGGCCTATGAGCAGTTCTTC. As protein: CATSDLSGRAYEQFF. V is TRBV24-1 and J is TRBJ2-1; TRBD2 matches at 8 bases. The germline V gene has CDR1 KGHDR and CDR2 SFDVKD. The V gene end was trimmed by 1 base and the J gene end by 8 bases; junction bases not matched to a gene: 6. The CDR3 covers 15 residues.

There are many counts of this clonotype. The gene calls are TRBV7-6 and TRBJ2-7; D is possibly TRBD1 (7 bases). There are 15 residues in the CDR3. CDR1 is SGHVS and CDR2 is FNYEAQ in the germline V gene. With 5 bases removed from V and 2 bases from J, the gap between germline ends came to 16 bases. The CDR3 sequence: CASSPAGTETYEQYF. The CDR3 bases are TGTGCCAGCAGCCCGGCGGGGACAGAGACCTACGAGCAGTACTTC.

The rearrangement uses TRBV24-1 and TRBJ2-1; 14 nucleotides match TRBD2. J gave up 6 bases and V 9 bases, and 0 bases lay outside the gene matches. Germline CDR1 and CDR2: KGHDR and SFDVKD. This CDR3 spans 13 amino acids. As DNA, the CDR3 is TGTGCCACCGGGACTAGCGGGAGCAATGAGCAGTTCTTC. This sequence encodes CATGTSGSNEQFF.

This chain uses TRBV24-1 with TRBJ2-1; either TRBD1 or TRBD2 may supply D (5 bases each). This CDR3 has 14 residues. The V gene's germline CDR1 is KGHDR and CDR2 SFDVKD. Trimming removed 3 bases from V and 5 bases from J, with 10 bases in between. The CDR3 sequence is CATSDRGPNNEQFF. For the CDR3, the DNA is TGTGCCACCAGTGATCGGGGCCCTAACAATGAGCAGTTCTTC.

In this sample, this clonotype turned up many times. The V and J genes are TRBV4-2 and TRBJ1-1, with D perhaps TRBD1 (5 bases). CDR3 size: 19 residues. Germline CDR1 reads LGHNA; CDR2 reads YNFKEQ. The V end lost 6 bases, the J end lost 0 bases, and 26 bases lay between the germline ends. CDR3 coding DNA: TGTGCCAGCAGTATCAGGGCTCAGACTGCGAACATTATGAACACTGAAGCTTTCTTT. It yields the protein CASSIRAQTANIMNTEAFF.

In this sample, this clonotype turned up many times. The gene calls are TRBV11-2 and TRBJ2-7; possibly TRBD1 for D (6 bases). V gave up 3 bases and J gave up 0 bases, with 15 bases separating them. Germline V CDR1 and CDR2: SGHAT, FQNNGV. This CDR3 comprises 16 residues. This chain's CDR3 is CASSFRAGTPSYEQYV. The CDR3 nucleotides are TGTGCCAGCAGCTTTCGAGCCGGGACACCCTCCTACGAGCAGTACGTC.

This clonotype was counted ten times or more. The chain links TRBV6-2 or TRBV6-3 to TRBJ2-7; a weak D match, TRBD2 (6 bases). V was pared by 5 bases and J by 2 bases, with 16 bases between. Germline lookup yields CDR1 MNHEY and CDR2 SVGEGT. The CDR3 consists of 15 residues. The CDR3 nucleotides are TGTGCCAGCAGTCAGAGAGGCGGGGCAACCTACGAGCAGTACGTC. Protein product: CASSQRGGATYEQYV.

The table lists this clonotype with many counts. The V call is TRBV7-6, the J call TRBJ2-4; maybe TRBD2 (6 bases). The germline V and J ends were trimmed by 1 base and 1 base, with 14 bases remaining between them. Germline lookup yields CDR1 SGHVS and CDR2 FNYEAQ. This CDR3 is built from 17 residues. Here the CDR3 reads CASSLGSPSEAKNIQYF. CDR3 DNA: TGTGCCAGCAGCTTAGGGTCGCCTAGCGAGGCCAAAAACATTCAGTACTTC.

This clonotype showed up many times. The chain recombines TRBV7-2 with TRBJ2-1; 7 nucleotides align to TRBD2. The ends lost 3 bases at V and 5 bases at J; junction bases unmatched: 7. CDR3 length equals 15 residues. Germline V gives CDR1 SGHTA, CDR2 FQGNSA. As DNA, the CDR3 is TGTGCCAGCAGCTTTATACTAGCGCACCACAATGAGCAGTTCTTC. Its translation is CASSFILAHHNEQFF.

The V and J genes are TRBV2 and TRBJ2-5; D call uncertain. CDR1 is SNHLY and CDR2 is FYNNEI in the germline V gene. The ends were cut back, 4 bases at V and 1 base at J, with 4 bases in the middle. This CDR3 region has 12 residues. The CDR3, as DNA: TGTGCCAGCAGTGCGGGCCAAGAGACCCAGTACTTC. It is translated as CASSAGQETQYF.

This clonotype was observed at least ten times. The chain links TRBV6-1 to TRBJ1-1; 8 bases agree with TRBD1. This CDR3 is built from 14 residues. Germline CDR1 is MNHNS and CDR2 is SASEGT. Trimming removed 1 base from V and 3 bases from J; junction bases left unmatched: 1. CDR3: CASSEDRGYTEAFF. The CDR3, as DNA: TGTGCCAGCAGTGAAGACAGGGGGTACACTGAAGCTTTCTTT.

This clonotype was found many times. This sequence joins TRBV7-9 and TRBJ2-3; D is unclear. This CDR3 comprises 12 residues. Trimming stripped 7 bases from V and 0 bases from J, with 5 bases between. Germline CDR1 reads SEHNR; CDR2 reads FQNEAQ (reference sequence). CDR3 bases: TGTGCCAGCATTTCTAGCACAGATACGCAGTATTTT. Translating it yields CASISSTDTQYF.

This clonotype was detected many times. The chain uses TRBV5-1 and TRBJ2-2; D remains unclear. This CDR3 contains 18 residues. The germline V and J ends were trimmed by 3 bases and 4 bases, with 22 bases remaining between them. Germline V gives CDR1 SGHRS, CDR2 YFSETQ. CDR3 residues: CASSYIGPTLSSTGELFF. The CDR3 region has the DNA TGCGCCAGCAGCTATATTGGGCCAACGTTGTCCAGCACCGGGGAGCTGTTTTTT.

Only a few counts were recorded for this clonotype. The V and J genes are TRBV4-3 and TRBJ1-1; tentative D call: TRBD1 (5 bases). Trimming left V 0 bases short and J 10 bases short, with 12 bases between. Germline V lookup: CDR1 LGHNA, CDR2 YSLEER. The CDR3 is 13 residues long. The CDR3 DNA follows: TGCGCCAGCAGCCAAGAGGGGGGAAGGGTAGCTTTCTTT. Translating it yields CASSQEGGRVAFF.

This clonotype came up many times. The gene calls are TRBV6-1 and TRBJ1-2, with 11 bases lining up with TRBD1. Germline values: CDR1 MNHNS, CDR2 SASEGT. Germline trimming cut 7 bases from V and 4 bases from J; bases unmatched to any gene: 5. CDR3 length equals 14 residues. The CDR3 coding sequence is TGTGCCAGCACTAGGGACAGGGGGTCCTATGGCTACACCTTC. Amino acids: CASTRDRGSYGYTF.

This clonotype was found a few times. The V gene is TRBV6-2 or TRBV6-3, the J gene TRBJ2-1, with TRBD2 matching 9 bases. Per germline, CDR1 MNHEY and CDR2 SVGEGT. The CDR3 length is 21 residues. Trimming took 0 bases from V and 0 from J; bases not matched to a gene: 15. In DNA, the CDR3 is TGTGCCAGCAGTTACTCGAGAGGGGTATCAGCGGGGGGAATCTCCTACAATGAGCAGTTCTTC. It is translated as CASSYSRGVSAGGISYNEQFF.

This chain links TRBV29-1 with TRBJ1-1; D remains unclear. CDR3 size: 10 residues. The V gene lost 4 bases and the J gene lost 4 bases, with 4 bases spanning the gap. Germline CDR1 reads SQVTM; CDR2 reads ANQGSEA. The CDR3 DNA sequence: TGCAGCGTTGCGGGCACTGAAGCTTTCTTT. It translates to CSVAGTEAFF.

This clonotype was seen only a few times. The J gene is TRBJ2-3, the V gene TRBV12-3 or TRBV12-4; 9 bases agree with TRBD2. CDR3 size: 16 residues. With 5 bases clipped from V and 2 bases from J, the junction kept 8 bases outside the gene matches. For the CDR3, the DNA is TGTGCCAGCAGTCCCGGTAGCGGGAGCTTCACAGATACGCAGTATTTT. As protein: CASSPGSGSFTDTQYF.

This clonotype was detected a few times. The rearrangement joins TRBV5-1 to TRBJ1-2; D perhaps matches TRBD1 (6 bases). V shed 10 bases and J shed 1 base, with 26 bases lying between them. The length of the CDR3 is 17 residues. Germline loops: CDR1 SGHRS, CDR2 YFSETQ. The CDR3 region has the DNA TGCGCCTCACGCAAGACGGGGGCCGGCTCCCTTAACTATGGCTACACCTTC. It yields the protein CASRKTGAGSLNYGYTF.

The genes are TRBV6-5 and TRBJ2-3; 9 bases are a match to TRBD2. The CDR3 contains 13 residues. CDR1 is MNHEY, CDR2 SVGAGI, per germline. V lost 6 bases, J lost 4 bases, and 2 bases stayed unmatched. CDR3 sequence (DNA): TGTGCCAGCAGGCGGGGGGGGGCAGATACGCAGTATTTT. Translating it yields CASRRGGADTQYF.

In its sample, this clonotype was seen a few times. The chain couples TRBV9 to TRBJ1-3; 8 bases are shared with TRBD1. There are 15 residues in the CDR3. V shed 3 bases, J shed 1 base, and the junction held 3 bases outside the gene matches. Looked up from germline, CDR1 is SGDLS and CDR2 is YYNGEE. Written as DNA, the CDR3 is TGTGCCAGCAGCGAACGACAGGGGTCTGGAAACACCATATATTTT. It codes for CASSERQGSGNTIYF.

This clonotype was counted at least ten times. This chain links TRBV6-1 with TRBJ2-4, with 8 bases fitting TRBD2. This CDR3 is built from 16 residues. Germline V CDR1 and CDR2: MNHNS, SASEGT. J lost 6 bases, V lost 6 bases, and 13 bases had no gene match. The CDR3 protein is CASRMIAGHQTNIQYF. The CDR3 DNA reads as TGTGCCAGCAGGATGATAGCGGGACACCAGACAAACATTCAGTACTTC.

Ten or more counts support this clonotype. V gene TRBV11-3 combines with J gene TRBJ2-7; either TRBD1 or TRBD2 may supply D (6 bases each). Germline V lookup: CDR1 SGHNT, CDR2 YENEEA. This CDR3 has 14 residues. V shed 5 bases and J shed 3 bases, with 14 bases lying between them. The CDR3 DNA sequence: TGTGCCAGCAGCCGAGGGGGGCAGCTCTACGAGCAGTACTTC. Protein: CASSRGGQLYEQYF.

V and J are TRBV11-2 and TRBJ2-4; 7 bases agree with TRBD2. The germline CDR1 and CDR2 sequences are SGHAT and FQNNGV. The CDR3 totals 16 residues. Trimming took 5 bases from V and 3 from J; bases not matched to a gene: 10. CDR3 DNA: TGTGCCAGCAGCATGAGGCGGGAGCGGAGCAAAAACATTCAGTACTTC. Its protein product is CASSMRRERSKNIQYF.

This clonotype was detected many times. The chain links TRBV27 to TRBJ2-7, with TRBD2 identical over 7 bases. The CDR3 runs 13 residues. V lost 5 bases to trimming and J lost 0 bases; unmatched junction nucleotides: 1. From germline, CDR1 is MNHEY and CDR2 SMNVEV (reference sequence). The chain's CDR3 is CASSRGDSYEQYF. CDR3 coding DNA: TGTGCCAGCAGTCGGGGGGACTCCTACGAGCAGTACTTC.

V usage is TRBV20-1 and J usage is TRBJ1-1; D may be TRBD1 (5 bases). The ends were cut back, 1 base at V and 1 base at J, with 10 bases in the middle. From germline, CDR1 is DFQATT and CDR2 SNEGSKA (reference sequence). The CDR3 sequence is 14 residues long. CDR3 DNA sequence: TGCAGTGCTAGAGGAGGACAATCGAACACTGAAGCTTTCTTT. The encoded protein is CSARGGQSNTEAFF.

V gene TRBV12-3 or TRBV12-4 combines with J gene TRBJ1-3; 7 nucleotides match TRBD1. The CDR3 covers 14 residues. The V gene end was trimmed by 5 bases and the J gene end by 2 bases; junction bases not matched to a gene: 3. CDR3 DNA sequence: TGTGCCAGCAGTCGGACAGGCGCTGGAAACACCATATATTTT. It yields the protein CASSRTGAGNTIYF.

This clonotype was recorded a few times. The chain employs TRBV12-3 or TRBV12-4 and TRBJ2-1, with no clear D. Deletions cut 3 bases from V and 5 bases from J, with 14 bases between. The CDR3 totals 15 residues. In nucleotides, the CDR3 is TGTGCCAGCAGTTTGAGTCTCGCGCGAAACAATGAGCAGTTCTTC. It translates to CASSLSLARNNEQFF.

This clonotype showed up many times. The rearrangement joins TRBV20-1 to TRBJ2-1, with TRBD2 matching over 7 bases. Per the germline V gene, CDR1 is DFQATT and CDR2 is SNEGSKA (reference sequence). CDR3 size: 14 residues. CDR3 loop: CRALGLAAYNEQFF. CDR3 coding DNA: TGCAGGGCACTTGGGCTAGCGGCTTACAATGAGCAGTTCTTC.

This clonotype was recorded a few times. CDR3 DNA sequence: TGCAGTGCTAGCGGCGGGAATGAGCAGTTCTTC. Translated, it gives CSASGGNEQFF. The chain joins TRBV20-1 to TRBJ2-1, with D possibly matching TRBD2 (5 bases). The germline V gene encodes CDR1 DFQATT and CDR2 SNEGSKA (reference sequence). V shed 3 bases and J shed 7 bases, with 7 bases lying between them. The CDR3 contains 11 residues.